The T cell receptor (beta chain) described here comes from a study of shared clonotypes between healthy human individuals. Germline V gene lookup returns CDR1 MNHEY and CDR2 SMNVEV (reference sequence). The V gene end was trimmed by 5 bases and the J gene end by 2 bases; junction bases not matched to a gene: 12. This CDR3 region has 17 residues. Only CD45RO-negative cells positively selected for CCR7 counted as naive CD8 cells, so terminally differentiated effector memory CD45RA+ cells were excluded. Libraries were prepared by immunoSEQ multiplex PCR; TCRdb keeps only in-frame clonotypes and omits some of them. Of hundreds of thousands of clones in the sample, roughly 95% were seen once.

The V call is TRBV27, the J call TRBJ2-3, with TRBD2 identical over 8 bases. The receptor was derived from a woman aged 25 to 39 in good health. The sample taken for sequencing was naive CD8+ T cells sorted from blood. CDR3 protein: CASSLTASGLYTDTQYF. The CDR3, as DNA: TGTGCCAGCAGTCTAACCGCTAGCGGGCTTTACACAGATACGCAGTATTTT.